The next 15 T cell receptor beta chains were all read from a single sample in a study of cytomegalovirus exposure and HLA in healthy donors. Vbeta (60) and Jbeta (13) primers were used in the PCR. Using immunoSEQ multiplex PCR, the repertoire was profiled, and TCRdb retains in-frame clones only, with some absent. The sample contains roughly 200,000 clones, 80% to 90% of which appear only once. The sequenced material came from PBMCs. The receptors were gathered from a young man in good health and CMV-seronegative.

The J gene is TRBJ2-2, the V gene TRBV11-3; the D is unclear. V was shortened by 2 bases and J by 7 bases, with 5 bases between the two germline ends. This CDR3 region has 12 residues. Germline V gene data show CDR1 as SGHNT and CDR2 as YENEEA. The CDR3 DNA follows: TGTGCCAGCAGCTTACATAGCGGGGAGCTGTTTTTT. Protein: CASSLHSGELFF. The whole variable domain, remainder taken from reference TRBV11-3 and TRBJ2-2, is EAGVVQSPRYKIIEKKQPVAFWCNPISGHNTLYWYLQNLGQGPELLIRYENEEAVDDSQLPKDRFSAERLKGVDSTLKIQPAELGDSAVYLCASSLHSGELFFGEGSRLTVL.

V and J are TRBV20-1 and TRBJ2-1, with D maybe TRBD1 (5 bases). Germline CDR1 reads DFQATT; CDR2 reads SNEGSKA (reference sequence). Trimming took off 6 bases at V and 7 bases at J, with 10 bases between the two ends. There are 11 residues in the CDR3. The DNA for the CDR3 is TGCAGTGCGCGCAGGGTGAATGAGCAGTTCTTC. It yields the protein CSARRVNEQFF.

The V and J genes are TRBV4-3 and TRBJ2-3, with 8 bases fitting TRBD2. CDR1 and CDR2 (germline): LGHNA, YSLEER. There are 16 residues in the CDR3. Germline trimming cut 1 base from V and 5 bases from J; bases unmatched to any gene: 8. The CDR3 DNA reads TGCGCCAGCAGCCAAGTAAGCGGGGGATTGGTAGATACGCAGTATTTT. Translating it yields CASSQVSGGLVDTQYF.

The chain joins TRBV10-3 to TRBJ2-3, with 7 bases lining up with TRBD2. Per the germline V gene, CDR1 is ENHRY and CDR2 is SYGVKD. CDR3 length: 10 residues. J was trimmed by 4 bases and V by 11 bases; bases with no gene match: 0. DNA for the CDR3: TGTGCCGCGGGGGCAGATACGCAGTATTTT. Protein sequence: CAAGADTQYF.

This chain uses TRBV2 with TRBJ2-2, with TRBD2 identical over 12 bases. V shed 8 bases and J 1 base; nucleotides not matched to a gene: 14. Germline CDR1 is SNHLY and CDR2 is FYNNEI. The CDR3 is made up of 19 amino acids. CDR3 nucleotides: TGTGCCAGCCAAGGCCGTCTACTAGCGGGGGGCCGGAACACCGGGGAGCTGTTTTTT. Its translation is CASQGRLLAGGRNTGELFF.

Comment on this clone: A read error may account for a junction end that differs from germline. The CDR3 region has the DNA TGCGCCAACAGCCCCTATTGGAGGGTCTACGAGCAGTACTTC. It encodes CANSPYWRVYEQYF. The chain is built from TRBV5-1 and TRBJ2-7, with D perhaps matching TRBD2 (6 bases). Germline CDR1 and CDR2: SGHRS and YFSETQ. This CDR3 spans 14 amino acids.

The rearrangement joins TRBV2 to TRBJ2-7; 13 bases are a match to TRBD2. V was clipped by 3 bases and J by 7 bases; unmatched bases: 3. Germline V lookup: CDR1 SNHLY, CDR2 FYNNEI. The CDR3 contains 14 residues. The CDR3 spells CASSELGLAGEQYF. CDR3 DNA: TGTGCCAGCAGTGAGCTGGGACTAGCGGGGGAGCAGTACTTC.

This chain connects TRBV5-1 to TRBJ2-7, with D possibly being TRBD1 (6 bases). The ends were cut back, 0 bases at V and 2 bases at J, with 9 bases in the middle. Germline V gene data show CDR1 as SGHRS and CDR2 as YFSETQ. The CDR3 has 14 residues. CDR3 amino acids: CASSLGQAPYEQYF. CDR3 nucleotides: TGCGCCAGCAGCTTGGGACAGGCCCCCTACGAGCAGTACTTC.

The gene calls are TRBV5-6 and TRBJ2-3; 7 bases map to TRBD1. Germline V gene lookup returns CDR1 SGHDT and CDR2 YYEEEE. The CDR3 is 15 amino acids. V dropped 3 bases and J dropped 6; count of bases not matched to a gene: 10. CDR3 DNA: TGTGCCAGCAGCTCCGGACAGGAATGGGGGGATACGCAGTATTTT. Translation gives CASSSGQEWGDTQYF.

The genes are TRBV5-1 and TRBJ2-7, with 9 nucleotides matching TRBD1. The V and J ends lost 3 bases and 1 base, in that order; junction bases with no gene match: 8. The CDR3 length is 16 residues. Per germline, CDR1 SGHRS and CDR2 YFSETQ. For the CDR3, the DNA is TGCGCCAGCAGCTGGGAAGGACAGGGGACATCCTACGAGCAGTACTTC. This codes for CASSWEGQGTSYEQYF.

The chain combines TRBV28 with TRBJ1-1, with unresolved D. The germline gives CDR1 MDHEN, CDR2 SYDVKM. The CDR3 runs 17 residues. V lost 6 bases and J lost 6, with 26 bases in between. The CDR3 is CASSEPLGGAGSAEAFF. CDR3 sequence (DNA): TGTGCCAGCAGCGAACCCCTGGGAGGAGCTGGGTCCGCTGAAGCTTTCTTT.

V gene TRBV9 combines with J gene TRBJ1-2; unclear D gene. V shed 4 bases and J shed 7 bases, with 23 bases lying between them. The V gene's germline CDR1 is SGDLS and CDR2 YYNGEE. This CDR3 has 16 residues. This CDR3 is CASSRSAEVGSVGYTF. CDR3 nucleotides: TGTGCCAGCAGCCGCTCGGCCGAGGTCGGCAGCGTTGGCTACACCTTC.

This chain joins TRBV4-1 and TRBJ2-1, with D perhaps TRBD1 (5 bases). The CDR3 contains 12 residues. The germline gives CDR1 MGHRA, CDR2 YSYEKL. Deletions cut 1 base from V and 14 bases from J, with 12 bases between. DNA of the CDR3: TGCGCCAGCAGCCAAGTAGGGGCGGTGAAGTTCTTC. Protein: CASSQVGAVKFF.

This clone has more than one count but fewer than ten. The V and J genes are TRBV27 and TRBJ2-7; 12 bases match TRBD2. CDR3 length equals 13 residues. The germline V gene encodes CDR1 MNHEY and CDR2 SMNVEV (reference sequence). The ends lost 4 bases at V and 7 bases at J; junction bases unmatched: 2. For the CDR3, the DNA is TGTGCCAGCAGTTCTGGACTAGCGGGAGAGCAGTACTTC. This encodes CASSSGLAGEQYF.

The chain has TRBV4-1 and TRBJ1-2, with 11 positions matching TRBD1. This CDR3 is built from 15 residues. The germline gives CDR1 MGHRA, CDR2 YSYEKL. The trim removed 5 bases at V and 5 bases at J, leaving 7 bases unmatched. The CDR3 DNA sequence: TGCGCCAGCAGCTCGCCGGGACAGGGGGTGTATGGCTACACCTTC. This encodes CASSSPGQGVYGYTF.